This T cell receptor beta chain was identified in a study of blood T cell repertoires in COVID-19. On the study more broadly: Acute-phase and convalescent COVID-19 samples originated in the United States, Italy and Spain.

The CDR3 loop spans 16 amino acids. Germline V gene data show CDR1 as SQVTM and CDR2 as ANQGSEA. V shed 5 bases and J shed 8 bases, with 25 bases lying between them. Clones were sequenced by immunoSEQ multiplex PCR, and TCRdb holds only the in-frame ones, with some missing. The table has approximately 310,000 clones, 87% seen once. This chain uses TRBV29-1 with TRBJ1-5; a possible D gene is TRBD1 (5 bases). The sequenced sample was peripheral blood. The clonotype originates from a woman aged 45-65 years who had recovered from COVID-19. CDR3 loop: CSVFYRQGLGGKPQHF. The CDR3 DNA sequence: TGCAGCGTTTTCTATAGGCAGGGCCTCGGGGGAAAGCCCCAGCATTTT.